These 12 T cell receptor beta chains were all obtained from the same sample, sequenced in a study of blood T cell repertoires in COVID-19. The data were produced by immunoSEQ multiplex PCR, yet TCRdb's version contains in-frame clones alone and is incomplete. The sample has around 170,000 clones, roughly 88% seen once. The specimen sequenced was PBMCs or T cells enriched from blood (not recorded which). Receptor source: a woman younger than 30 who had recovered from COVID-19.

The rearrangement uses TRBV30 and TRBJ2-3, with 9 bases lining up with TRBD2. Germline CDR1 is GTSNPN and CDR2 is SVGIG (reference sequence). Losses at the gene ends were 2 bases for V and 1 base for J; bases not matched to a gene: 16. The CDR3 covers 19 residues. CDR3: CAWSSFSGSFTKGTDTQYF. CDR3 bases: TGTGCCTGGAGTAGCTTTAGCGGGAGTTTTACTAAGGGCACAGATACGCAGTATTTT.

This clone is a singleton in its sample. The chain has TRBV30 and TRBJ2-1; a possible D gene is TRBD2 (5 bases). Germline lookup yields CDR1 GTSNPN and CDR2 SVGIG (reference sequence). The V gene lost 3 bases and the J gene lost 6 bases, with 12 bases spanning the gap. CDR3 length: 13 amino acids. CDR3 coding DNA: TGTGCCTGGAGCACTAGTTTCATCAATGAGCAGTTCTTC. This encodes CAWSTSFINEQFF.

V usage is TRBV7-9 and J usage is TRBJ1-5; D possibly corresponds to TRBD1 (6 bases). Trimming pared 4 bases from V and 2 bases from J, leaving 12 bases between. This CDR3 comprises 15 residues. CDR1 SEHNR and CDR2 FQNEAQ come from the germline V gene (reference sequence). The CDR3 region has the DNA TGTGCCAGCAGCTCATACAGGGTTGGCAATCAGCCCCAGCATTTT. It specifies CASSSYRVGNQPQHF.

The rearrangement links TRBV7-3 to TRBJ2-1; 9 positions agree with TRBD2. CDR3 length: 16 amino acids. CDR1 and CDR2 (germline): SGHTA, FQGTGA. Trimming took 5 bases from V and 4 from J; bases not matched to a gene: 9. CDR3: CASSPTGTSLYNEQFF. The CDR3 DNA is TGTGCCAGCAGCCCGACCGGGACTAGCCTGTACAATGAGCAGTTCTTC.

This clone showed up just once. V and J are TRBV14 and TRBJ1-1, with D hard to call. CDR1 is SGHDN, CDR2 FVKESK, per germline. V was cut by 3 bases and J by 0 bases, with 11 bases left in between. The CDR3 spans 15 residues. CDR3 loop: CASSQSDGLNTEAFF. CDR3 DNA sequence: TGTGCCAGCAGCCAGAGCGACGGTCTGAACACTGAAGCTTTCTTT.

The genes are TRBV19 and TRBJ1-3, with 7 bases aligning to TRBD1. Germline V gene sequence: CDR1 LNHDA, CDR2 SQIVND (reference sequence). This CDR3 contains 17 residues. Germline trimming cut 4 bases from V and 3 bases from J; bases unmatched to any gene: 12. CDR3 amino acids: CASSRTRDSSLGNTIYF. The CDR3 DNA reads TGTGCCAGTAGTAGAACCCGGGACAGTTCACTTGGAAACACCATATATTTT.

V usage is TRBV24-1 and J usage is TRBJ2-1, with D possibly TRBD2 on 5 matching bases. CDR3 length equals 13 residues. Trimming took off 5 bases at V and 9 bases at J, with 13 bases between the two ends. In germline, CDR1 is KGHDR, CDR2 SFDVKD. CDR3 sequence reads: CATSGPARGEQFF. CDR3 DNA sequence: TGTGCCACCAGTGGCCCCGCTCGGGGTGAGCAGTTCTTC.

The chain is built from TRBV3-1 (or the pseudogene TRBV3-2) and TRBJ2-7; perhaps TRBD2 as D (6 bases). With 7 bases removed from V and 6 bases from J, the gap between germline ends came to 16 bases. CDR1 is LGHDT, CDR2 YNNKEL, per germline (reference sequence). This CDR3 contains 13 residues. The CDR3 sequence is CASNLRGAGEQYF. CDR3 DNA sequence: TGTGCCAGCAACCTACGCGGGGCTGGCGAGCAGTACTTC.

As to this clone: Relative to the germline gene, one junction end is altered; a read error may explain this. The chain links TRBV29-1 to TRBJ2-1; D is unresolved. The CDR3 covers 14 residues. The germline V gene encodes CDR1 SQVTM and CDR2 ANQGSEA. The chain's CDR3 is CSAPSLRSSNEQFF. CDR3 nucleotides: TGCAGCGCCCCGAGTCTGCGTTCCTCCAATGAGCAGTTCTTC.

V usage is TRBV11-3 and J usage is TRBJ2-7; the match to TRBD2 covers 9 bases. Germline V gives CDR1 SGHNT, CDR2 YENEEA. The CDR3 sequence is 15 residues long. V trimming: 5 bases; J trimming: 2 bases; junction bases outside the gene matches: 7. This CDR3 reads CASSVSSGAPYEQYF. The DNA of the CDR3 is TGTGCCAGCAGCGTATCTAGCGGGGCCCCCTACGAGCAGTACTTC.

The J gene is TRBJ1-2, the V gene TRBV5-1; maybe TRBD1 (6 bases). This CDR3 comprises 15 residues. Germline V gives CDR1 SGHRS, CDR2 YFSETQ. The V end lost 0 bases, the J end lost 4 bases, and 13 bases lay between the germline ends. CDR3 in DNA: TGCGCCAGCAGCTTGGCCTTCGCGGACAGCTATGGCTACACCTTC. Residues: CASSLAFADSYGYTF.

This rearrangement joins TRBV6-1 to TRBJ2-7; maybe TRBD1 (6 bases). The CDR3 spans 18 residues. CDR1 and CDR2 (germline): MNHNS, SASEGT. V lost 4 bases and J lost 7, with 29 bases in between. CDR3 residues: CASSALGADTSLVLEQYF. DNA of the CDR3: TGTGCCAGCAGTGCCCTGGGGGCAGACACGTCCTTAGTCTTAGAGCAGTACTTC.